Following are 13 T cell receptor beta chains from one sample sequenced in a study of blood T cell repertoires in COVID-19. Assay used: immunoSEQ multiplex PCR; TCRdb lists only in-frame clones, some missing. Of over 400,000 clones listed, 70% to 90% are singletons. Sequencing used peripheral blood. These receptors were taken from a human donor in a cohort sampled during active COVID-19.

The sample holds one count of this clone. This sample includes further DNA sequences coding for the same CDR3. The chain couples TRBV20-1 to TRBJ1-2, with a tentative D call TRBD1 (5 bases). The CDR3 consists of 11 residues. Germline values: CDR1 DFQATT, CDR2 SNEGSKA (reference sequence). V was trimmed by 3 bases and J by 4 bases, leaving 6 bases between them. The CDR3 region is CSARQGYGYTF. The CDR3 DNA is TGCAGTGCTAGGCAGGGCTATGGCTACACCTTC.

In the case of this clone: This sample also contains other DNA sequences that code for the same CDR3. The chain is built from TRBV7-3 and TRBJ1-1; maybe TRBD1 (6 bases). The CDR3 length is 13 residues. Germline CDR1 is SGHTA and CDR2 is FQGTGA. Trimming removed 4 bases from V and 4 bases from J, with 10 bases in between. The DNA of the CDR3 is TGTGCCAGCAGCTCTGCAGGGGCCACTGAAGCTTTCTTT. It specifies CASSSAGATEAFF.

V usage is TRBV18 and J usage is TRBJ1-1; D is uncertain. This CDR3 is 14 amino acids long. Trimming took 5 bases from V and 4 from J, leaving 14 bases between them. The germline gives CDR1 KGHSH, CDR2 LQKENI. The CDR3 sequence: CASSARVPGTEAFF. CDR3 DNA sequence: TGTGCCAGCTCAGCACGAGTCCCGGGCACTGAAGCTTTCTTT.

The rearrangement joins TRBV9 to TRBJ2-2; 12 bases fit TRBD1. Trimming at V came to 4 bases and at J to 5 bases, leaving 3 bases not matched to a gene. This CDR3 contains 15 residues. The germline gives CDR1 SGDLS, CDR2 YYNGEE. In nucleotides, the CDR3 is TGTGCCAGCAGCACGGGACAGGGGGCGACCGGGGAGCTGTTTTTT. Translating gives CASSTGQGATGELFF.

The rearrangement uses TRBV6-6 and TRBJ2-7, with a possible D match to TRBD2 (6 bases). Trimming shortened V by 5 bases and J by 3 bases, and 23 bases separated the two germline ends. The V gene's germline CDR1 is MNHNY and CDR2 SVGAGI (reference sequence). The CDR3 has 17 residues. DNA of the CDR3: TGTGCCAGCAGTCTCAAAACCGGGAGTACGAACCACTACGAGCAGTACTTC. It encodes CASSLKTGSTNHYEQYF.

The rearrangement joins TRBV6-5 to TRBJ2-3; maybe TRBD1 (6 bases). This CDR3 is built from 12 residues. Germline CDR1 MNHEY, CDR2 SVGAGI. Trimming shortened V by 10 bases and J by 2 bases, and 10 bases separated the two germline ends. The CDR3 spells CATGDTTDTQYF. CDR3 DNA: TGTGCCACCGGGGACACCACAGATACGCAGTATTTT.

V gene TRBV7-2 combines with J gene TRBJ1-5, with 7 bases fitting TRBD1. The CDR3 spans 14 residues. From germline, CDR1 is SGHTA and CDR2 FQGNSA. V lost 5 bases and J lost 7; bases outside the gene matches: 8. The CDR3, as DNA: TGTGCCAGCAGCCCGTCCCGGGACAGCCAGCCCCAGCATTTT. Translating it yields CASSPSRDSQPQHF.

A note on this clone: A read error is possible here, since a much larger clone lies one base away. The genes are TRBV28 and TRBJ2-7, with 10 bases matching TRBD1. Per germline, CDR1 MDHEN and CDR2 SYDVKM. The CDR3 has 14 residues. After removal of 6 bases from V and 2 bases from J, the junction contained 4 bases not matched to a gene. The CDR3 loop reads CASSRDRGTYEQYF. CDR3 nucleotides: TGTGCCAGCAGCCGGGACAGGGGAACCTACGAGCAGTACTTC.

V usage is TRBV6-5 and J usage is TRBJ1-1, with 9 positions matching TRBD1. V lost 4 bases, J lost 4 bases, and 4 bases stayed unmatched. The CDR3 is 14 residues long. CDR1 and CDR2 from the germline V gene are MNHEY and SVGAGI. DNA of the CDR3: TGTGCCAGCAGTTCGGGACAGGGAGGCACTGAAGCTTTCTTT. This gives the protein CASSSGQGGTEAFF.

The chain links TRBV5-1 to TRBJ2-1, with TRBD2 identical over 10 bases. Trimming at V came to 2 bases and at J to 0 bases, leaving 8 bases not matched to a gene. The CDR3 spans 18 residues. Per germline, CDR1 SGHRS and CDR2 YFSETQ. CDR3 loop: CASSLLLAGESSYNEQFF. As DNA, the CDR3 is TGCGCCAGCAGCTTACTCCTAGCGGGGGAAAGCTCCTACAATGAGCAGTTCTTC.

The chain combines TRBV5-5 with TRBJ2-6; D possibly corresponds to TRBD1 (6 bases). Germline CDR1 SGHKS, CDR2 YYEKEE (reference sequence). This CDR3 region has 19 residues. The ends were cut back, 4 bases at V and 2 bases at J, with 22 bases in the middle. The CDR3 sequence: CASSPNRGGIWTGANVLTF. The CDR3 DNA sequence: TGTGCCAGCAGCCCCAACCGAGGGGGAATTTGGACTGGGGCCAACGTCCTGACTTTC.

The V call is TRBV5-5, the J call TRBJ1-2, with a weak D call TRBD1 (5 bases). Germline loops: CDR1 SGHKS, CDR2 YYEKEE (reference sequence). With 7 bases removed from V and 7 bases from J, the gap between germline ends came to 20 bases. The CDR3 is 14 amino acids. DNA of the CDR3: TGTGCCAGCGGGTCTGTCAGGGAAGATAGTGGCTACACCTTC. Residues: CASGSVREDSGYTF.

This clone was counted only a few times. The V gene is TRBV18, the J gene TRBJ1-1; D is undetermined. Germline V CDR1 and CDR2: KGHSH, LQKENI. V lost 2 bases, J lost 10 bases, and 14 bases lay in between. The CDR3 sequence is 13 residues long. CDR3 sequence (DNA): TGTGCCAGCTCACCAGGGGTGCGGGAAGGAGCTTTCTTT. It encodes CASSPGVREGAFF. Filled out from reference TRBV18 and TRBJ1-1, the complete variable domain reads NAGVMQNPRHLVRRRGQEARLRCSPMKGHSHVYWYRQLPEEGLKFMVYLQKENIIDESGMPKERFSAEFPKEGPSILRIQQVVRGDSAAYFCASSPGVREGAFFGQGTRLTVV.